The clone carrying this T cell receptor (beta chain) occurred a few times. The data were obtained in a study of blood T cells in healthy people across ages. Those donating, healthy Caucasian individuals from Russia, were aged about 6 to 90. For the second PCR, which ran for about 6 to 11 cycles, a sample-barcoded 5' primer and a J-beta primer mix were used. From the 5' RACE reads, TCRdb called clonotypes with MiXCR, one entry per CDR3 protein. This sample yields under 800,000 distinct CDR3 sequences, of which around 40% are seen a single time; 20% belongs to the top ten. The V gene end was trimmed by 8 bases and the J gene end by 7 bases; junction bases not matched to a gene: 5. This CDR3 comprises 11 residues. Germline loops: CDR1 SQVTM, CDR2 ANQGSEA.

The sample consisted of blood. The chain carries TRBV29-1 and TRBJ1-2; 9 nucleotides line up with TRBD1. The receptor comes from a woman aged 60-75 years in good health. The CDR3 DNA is TGCAGCATCCACAGGGGGCTTGGCTACACCTTC. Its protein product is CSIHRGLGYTF.